The 19 T cell receptor beta chains given below trace back to one sample, sequenced in a study of cytomegalovirus exposure and HLA in healthy donors. In the PCR, 60 Vbeta and 13 Jbeta primers were used. The assay was immunoSEQ multiplex PCR, and TCRdb's table has in-frame clones only and misses some. The sample holds 100,000 to 150,000 clones; 17% are singletons and the top ten take less than 3.5%. Sequences were obtained from PBMCs. Receptors were obtained from a female donor in good health and CMV-seropositive.

This chain joins TRBV19 and TRBJ2-3, with 10 bases matching TRBD1. Trimming at V came to 1 base and at J to 8 bases, leaving 9 bases not matched to a gene. Germline V gene data show CDR1 as LNHDA and CDR2 as SQIVND (reference sequence). This CDR3 spans 16 amino acids. CDR3 sequence: CASSIGSGTGEGTQYF. DNA for the CDR3: TGTGCCAGTAGTATAGGGTCTGGGACAGGGGAGGGTACGCAGTATTTT. Full variable domain (remainder filled in from reference TRBV19 and TRBJ2-3): DGGITQSPKYLFRKEGQNVTLSCEQNLNHDAMYWYRQDPGQGLRLIYYSQIVNDFQKGDIAEGYSVSREKKESFPLTVTSAQKNPTAFYLCASSIGSGTGEGTQYFGPGTRLTVL.

V and J are TRBV18 and TRBJ2-3; the D gene is possibly TRBD2 (6 bases). The germline V gene has CDR1 KGHSH and CDR2 LQKENI. The CDR3 has 16 residues. Trimming cost V 0 bases and J 2 bases, with 12 bases left between them. CDR3 nucleotides: TGTGCCAGCTCACCACCATCCCGGGACTTCACAGATACGCAGTATTTT. Translating it yields CASSPPSRDFTDTQYF.

V and J are TRBV27 and TRBJ1-5; D unclear. V lost 4 bases and J lost 7, with 14 bases in between. The germline CDR1 and CDR2 sequences are MNHEY and SMNVEV (reference sequence). The CDR3 sequence is 14 residues long. CDR3 nucleotides: TGTGCCAGCAGTTCCCACTGGGGAGGCCAGCCCCAGCATTTT. This gives the protein CASSSHWGGQPQHF.

V gene TRBV5-1 combines with J gene TRBJ2-5; a weak D match, TRBD1 (6 bases). Looked up from germline, CDR1 is SGHRS and CDR2 is YFSETQ. Trimming pared 7 bases from V and 2 bases from J, leaving 9 bases between. The CDR3 extends over 12 amino acids. The CDR3: CASRQEQETQYF. Written as DNA, the CDR3 is TGCGCCAGCCGACAGGAACAAGAGACCCAGTACTTC. Full variable domain (outside the CDR3, taken from reference TRBV5-1 and TRBJ2-5): KAGVTQTPRYLIKTRGQQVTLSCSPISGHRSVSWYQQTPGQGLQFLFEYFSETQRNKGNFPGRFSGRQFSNSRSEMNVSTLELGDSALYLCASRQEQETQYFGPGTRLLVL.

The J gene is TRBJ2-5, the V gene TRBV9; weak D call: TRBD1 (6 bases). The CDR3 spans 18 residues. Germline V CDR1 and CDR2: SGDLS, YYNGEE. V was trimmed by 0 bases and J by 5 bases, leaving 23 bases between them. CDR3 loop: CASSVDDSGTFGRETQYF. Here the CDR3 DNA reads TGTGCCAGCAGCGTAGACGATTCTGGGACATTCGGCCGGGAGACCCAGTACTTC.

The rearrangement links TRBV7-8 to TRBJ1-2; D is possibly TRBD1 (6 bases). Germline V gene lookup returns CDR1 SGHVS and CDR2 FQNEAQ. This CDR3 is 11 amino acids long. The germline V and J ends were trimmed by 8 bases and 8 bases, with 12 bases remaining between them. The CDR3 here is CASGDISGYTF. Here the CDR3 DNA reads TGTGCCAGCGGGGACATCAGCGGCTACACCTTC.

This clone was recorded a few times. The rearrangement links TRBV5-1 to TRBJ2-5, with 8 positions matching TRBD2. The trim removed 0 bases at V and 5 bases at J, leaving 6 bases unmatched. CDR3 length: 15 residues. CDR1 and CDR2 (germline): SGHRS, YFSETQ. The DNA of the CDR3 is TGCGCCAGCAGCTTGGGCGGGGGGCGCCCGGAGACCCAGTACTTC. This sequence encodes CASSLGGGRPETQYF.

This clone appeared a few times. V gene TRBV15 combines with J gene TRBJ2-4, with a possible D match to TRBD1 (5 bases). The CDR3 spans 14 residues. Germline assignment: CDR1 LNHNV and CDR2 YYDKDF (reference sequence). V lost 5 bases, J lost 2 bases, and 10 bases lay in between. Here the CDR3 DNA reads TGTGCCACCAGCGCCCGACAGACCAAAAACATTCAGTACTTC. Translation: CATSARQTKNIQYF.

V and J are TRBV7-2 and TRBJ2-3; D is possibly TRBD2 (5 bases). V shed 8 bases and J shed 5 bases, with 14 bases lying between them. In germline, CDR1 is SGHTA, CDR2 FQGNSA. This CDR3 is built from 13 residues. Here the CDR3 DNA reads TGTGCCAGCGGCCTAGCATTCGGAGATACGCAGTATTTT. This sequence encodes CASGLAFGDTQYF. Filled out from reference TRBV7-2 and TRBJ2-3, the complete variable domain reads GAGVSQSPSNKVTEKGKDVELRCDPISGHTALYWYRQSLGQGLEFLIYFQGNSAPDKSGLPSDRFSAERTGGSVSTLTIQRTQQEDSAVYLCASGLAFGDTQYFGPGTRLTVL.

V and J are TRBV15 and TRBJ1-5; a possible D gene is TRBD1 (5 bases). The CDR3 loop spans 15 amino acids. Trimming stripped 0 bases from V and 4 bases from J, with 10 bases between. Per the germline V gene, CDR1 is LNHNV and CDR2 is YYDKDF (reference sequence). The CDR3 region has the DNA TGTGCCACCAGCAGAGAGGCACAGGAGAATCAGCCCCAGCATTTT. It is translated as CATSREAQENQPQHF.

This clone was detected a few times. The chain couples TRBV27 to TRBJ1-2; possibly TRBD1 for D (5 bases). The CDR3 runs to 16 residues. V shed 1 base and J shed 2 bases, with 14 bases lying between them. The V gene's germline CDR1 is MNHEY and CDR2 SMNVEV (reference sequence). The CDR3 protein is CASSLYLAPGNYGYTF. The CDR3 DNA reads as TGTGCCAGCAGTTTATACCTCGCCCCAGGGAACTATGGCTACACCTTC.

The rearrangement uses TRBV10-1 and TRBJ2-2; 12 nucleotides line up with TRBD2. CDR3 length equals 16 residues. Unmatched junction bases numbered 7, after V lost 6 bases and J lost 5 bases. Germline V gene sequence: CDR1 WNHNN, CDR2 SYGVQD (reference sequence). CDR3 DNA sequence: TGCGCCAGCAGCGCCCTAGCGGGAGGGGGGACCGGGGAGCTGTTTTTT. It translates to CASSALAGGGTGELFF.

The genes are TRBV4-2 and TRBJ2-7; tentatively, D is TRBD1 (6 bases). The CDR3 length is 14 residues. The germline CDR1 and CDR2 sequences are LGHNA and YNFKEQ. Trimming pared 4 bases from V and 1 base from J, leaving 11 bases between. CDR3: CASSLPGTSYEQYF. CDR3 sequence (DNA): TGTGCCAGCAGCCTCCCCGGGACATCCTACGAGCAGTACTTC.

The V gene is TRBV29-1, the J gene TRBJ1-2, with 11 bases fitting TRBD1. The CDR3 sequence is 17 residues long. J gave up 4 bases and V 4 bases, and 14 bases lay outside the gene matches. The germline V gene has CDR1 SQVTM and CDR2 ANQGSEA. The CDR3 protein is CSVVQAEAGTGGYGYTF. CDR3 DNA: TGCAGCGTTGTTCAGGCTGAAGCCGGGACAGGGGGCTATGGCTACACCTTC.

The chain employs TRBV7-6 and TRBJ1-1; a possible D gene is TRBD1 (5 bases). Trimming removed 1 base at V and 6 bases at J, with 9 bases between. Germline CDR1 and CDR2: SGHVS and FNYEAQ. The CDR3 extends over 13 amino acids. The CDR3 DNA reads as TGTGCCAGCAGCTTAGGACAGAGCTCTGAAGCTTTCTTT. Protein sequence: CASSLGQSSEAFF.

This clone came up a few times. The rearrangement uses TRBV7-9 and TRBJ2-1; 9 bases align to TRBD1. The CDR3 is 16 amino acids. Looked up from germline, CDR1 is SEHNR and CDR2 is FQNEAQ (reference sequence). V gave up 1 base and J gave up 5 bases; unmatched junction bases: 6. CDR3 protein: CASSLVGTGTHNEQFF. In DNA, the CDR3 is TGTGCCAGCAGCTTAGTCGGGACAGGGACCCACAATGAGCAGTTCTTC.

The V and J genes are TRBV28 and TRBJ2-7; possibly TRBD1 for D (6 bases). Per germline, CDR1 MDHEN and CDR2 SYDVKM. The CDR3 is 13 residues long. Trimming left V 8 bases short and J 0 bases short, with 11 bases between. The CDR3 DNA reads TGTGCCAGCGGAGGACAGCTCTCCTACGAGCAGTACTTC. Translating gives CASGGQLSYEQYF.

This clone was detected a few times. The chain recombines TRBV27 with TRBJ1-6, with 9 bases that match TRBD1. After removal of 7 bases from V and 6 bases from J, the junction contained 4 bases not matched to a gene. CDR3 size: 14 residues. In germline, CDR1 is MNHEY, CDR2 SMNVEV (reference sequence). CDR3 nucleotide sequence: TGTGCCAGCACCGGGACAGGGAGTAATTCACCCCTCCACTTT. It codes for CASTGTGSNSPLHF.

Worth noting for this clone: A junction boundary mismatches the germline segment, possibly from a read error. V and J are TRBV7-7 and TRBJ2-1, with unresolved D. Germline CDR1 is SSHAT and CDR2 is FNYEAQ (reference sequence). The CDR3 extends over 14 amino acids. CDR3 residues: CASSLDRGNNEQFF. The CDR3 DNA sequence: TGTGCTAGCAGCTTAGATCGAGGAAACAATGAGCAGTTCTTC.